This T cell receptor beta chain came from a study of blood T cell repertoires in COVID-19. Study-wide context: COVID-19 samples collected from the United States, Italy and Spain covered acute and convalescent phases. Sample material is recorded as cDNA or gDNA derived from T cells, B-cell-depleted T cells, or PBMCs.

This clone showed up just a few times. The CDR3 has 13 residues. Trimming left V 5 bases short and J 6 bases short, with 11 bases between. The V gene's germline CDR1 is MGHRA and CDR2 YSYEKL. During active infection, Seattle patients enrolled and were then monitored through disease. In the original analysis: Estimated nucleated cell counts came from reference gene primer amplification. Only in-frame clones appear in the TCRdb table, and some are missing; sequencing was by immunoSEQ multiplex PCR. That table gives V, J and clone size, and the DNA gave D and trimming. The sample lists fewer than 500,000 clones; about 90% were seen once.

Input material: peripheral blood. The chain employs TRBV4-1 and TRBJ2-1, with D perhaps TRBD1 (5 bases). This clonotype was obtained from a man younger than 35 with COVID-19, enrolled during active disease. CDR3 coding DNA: TGCGCCAGCAGCTTCGATCAGGGCAATGAGCAGTTCTTC. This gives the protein CASSFDQGNEQFF.